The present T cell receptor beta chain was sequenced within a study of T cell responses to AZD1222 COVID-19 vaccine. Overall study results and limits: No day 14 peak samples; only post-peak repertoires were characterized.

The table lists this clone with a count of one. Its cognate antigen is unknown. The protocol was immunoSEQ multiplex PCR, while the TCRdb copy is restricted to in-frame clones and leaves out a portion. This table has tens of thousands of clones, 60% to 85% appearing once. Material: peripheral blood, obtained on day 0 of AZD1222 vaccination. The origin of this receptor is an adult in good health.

In DNA form, the CDR3 reads TGTGCCAGCAGCTTAGATTTAGGACTAGCTGGGCAAGAGACCCAGTACTTC. Encoded protein: CASSLDLGLAGQETQYF. This chain joins TRBV11-3 and TRBJ2-5, with 8 bases that match TRBD2. The V and J ends lost 0 bases and 2 bases, in that order; junction bases with no gene match: 8. The CDR3 spans 17 residues. Per germline, CDR1 SGHNT and CDR2 YENEEA.